The entry below gives a single T cell receptor (beta chain) sequence along with its context. The target antigen is unknown. The data derive from a study of T cell responses to AZD1222 COVID-19 vaccine. Study-level findings and limits: Repertoire sampling happened only post peak T cell response. The study identified only five or six AZD1222 recipients as seropositive at baseline. Mostly white British, mostly female donors; authors suggested clonal diversity may be underestimated.

Assay used: immunoSEQ multiplex PCR; TCRdb lists only in-frame clones, some missing. The table records more than 140,000 clones, approximately 88% of them present only once. This CDR3 comprises 15 residues. Trimming stripped 0 bases from V and 6 bases from J, with 13 bases between. The chain employs TRBV5-3 and TRBJ1-5; maybe TRBD1 (5 bases). TRBV5-3 falls under the ORF class, with uncertain function. The TCR was taken from an adult in good health. The source material was peripheral blood, sampled on day 0 of AZD1222 vaccination. The CDR3 sequence: CARSLAFRVGQPQHF. CDR3 coding DNA: TGTGCCAGAAGCTTGGCTTTCAGGGTTGGTCAGCCCCAGCATTTT.